This TCR beta chain was obtained from a study of blood T cells in healthy people across ages (dated by TCRdb to 2014 to 2015). Concerning the study at large: In model experiments, roughly one uniquely barcoded TCR beta cDNA molecule per two T cells was captured by template switching. The study measured age-related changes in TCR beta repertoire diversity using deep sequencing normalized with unique cDNA molecular identifiers. Donors were grouped into four age groups: young (average 16 years), middle-aged (about 40), aged (62) and long-lived (less than 85). Donors of different ages were randomly distributed across sequencing lanes to avoid experimental bias. The study analyzed two additional independent replicas of 1 million unique cDNA reads from the same blood draw for two donors, one aged 18 to 29 and one aged 80 or older.

A distance of 16 bases separates the germline ends of V and J, which lose 5 bases and 6 bases respectively. Reading from cysteine to phenylalanine, the CDR3 counts 14 amino acids. Just the 42-base CDR3 DNA is kept, in frame starting at base 1. The germline V gene (reference sequence) gives CDR1 as SGHAT and CDR2 as FQDESV. In its sample, this clonotype was seen a few times. The clone's antigen remains unknown. Base-call qualities are not available, and no considerably larger clone is one nucleotide away. Libraries were constructed by 5' RACE. The instrument given in TCRdb is Illumina HiSeq 2500. A second PCR of roughly 7 to 11 cycles was run with a J-beta primer mix and a sample-barcoded 5' primer. Each TCR beta cDNA molecule received a unique molecular identifier from a template-switch 5' adaptor carrying 12 random nucleotides. Each sample yielded at least 3 million CDR3-containing paired-end reads. First-strand cDNA was synthesized from all RNA with the Mint cDNA synthesis kit, primed by a TRBC-specific oligonucleotide. Following uracil-DNA glycosylase treatment, a first 18-cycle PCR with universal primers M1SS and BC2_uni_R was performed on all cDNA. Per the original workflow: Each sample was normalized by randomly selecting 1 million high-quality reads, each carrying a distinct molecular identifier. Reads sharing molecular identifiers were discarded rather than binned into consensus sequences. MiTCR, set to a Q25 quality threshold and the strictest error-elimination algorithm, was used for CDR3 identification, clonotype clustering and error correction. A nonparametric unseen species model with Euler transformation was used to estimate lower-bound total TCR beta diversity. The public sequencing data were trimmed at Q25 with fastp and processed into clonotypes with MiXCR by TCRdb, which kept only in-frame beta chains. Rows are combined by CDR3 protein, so each entry shows the most common genes and DNA. In this record, the V and J calls reflect TCRdb's handling and not the investigators' own analysis. Counted in this sample were about 1.6 million distinct CDR3 sequences; about 32% of them appeared once. The ten largest clones represent roughly 10% of the sample.

The 39 donors, aged about 6 to 100 years, were systemically healthy Caucasian individuals from Russia. Ten milliliters of peripheral blood were drawn from each donor into EDTA-treated Vacutainer tubes. PBMCs were isolated by Ficoll-Paque density-gradient centrifugation, with at least 6 million obtained per sample. Trizol reagent was used to extract total RNA from PBMCs, with at least 6 micrograms per sample. The percentages of naive CD45RAhigh/CD27high T cells were determined by flow cytometry on a PBMC aliquot from every donor. Broad study findings and their caveats: Bulk unsorted PBMC profiling prevented conclusive comparison of naive and antigen-experienced compartments. Compared with the aged group, the long-lived group had more naive CD4+ T cells, fewer expanded clones and increased TCR diversity, suggesting age selection. Observed TCR beta diversity per million T cells fell roughly linearly with age, and a significant reduction was already apparent by age around 36. Because donor CMV infection status was unknown, age-related changes in expanded clonotypes were potentially confounded. There was a strong correlation between observed TCR beta diversity and the percentage of naive T cells measured by flow cytometry. Estimates of total diversity from one million sequenced T cells were regarded as lower bounds and underestimates.

This TCR was sampled from a woman younger than 45 in good health. The sequenced sample consisted of blood. The V gene is TRBV11-1 and the J gene is TRBJ2-5, with TRBD1 as a weak D call on 7 bases. The CDR3 protein: CASSPGGGPKTQYF. The sequenced DNA is TGTGCCAGCAGCCCAGGGGGAGGACCAAAGACCCAGTACTTC.